This entry lists 22 T cell receptor beta chains sequenced from one sample in a study of T-cell reconstitution after alpha-beta-depleted transplantation in children (dated by TCRdb to about 2016). Libraries were built with PCR. Reads for this sample came from an Illumina HiSeq 2500. TCR libraries were prepared with molecular barcoding, using unique molecular identifiers to normalize TCRbeta repertoire quantification. TCRdb's own reprocessing of the public reads used fastp at Q25 and MiXCR and kept productive beta chains. Every CDR3 protein is listed once, alongside the most common genes and DNA of its rows. The sample table records 6,500 to 8,000 distinct CDR3 sequences; 25% to 35% of these occur just once. The biggest ten clones account for around 2% of the sample. The time point label, as the study defines it: day 60 (about 2 months) after transplantation. In the paper's terms, the treatment or condition label means: allogeneic hematopoietic cell transplantation with graft depleted of TCRalphabeta T cells and CD19 B cells.

This material consisted of peripheral blood, taken 60 days after TCRalphabeta/CD19-depleted stem cell transplant. The source is a boy under two years old who had a stem cell transplant for SCID, so the T cells may come from the graft donor.

This clonotype is medium-sized by share. The chain recombines TRBV5-1 with TRBJ1-5; TRBD1 might be the D (6 bases). Trimming removed 3 bases at V and 0 bases at J, with 16 bases between. The germline gives CDR1 SGHRS, CDR2 YFSETQ. This CDR3 contains 17 residues. The chain's CDR3 is CASSSHRTGSSNQPQHF. CDR3 in DNA: TGCGCCAGCAGCTCGCACCGCACAGGGAGTAGCAATCAGCCCCAGCATTTT.

By share, this clonotype counts as large. The chain links TRBV18 to TRBJ2-7, with D possibly matching TRBD1 (5 bases). V was cut by 2 bases and J by 2 bases, with 10 bases left in between. This CDR3 region has 14 residues. The germline V gene encodes CDR1 KGHSH and CDR2 LQKENI. CDR3 DNA: TGTGCCAGCTCACCAAACACAGGCCCCTACGAGCAGTACTTC. This codes for CASSPNTGPYEQYF.

This clonotype has at least ten counts. The V gene is TRBV7-8, the J gene TRBJ1-4; TRBD1 might be the D (5 bases). The CDR3 consists of 17 residues. The germline CDR1 and CDR2 sequences are SGHVS and FQNEAQ. V lost 4 bases, J lost 4 bases, and 19 bases lay in between. The CDR3 protein is CASSSGATILSNEKLFF. The CDR3 DNA sequence: TGTGCCAGCAGCTCTGGGGCTACGATACTGAGTAATGAAAAACTGTTTTTT.

In its sample, this clonotype is medium-sized (0.01 to 0.1%). The V call is TRBV5-6, the J call TRBJ2-1, with D uncertain. The germline V gene encodes CDR1 SGHDT and CDR2 YYEEEE. V lost 5 bases and J 4 bases, leaving 7 bases between the germline ends. The CDR3 totals 12 residues. CDR3 sequence (DNA): TGTGCCAGCAGGCCCGCTTACAATGAGCAGTTCTTC. It translates to CASRPAYNEQFF.

Within the sample, this clonotype is medium-sized. This chain connects TRBV20-1 to TRBJ2-7; D not certain. Trimming left V 6 bases short and J 4 bases short, with 19 bases between. This CDR3 has 14 residues. Looked up from germline, CDR1 is DFQATT and CDR2 is SNEGSKA (reference sequence). The CDR3, as DNA: TGCAGTGCCGTTCCGGGCGCAAACCTTTACGAGCAGTACTTC. Residues: CSAVPGANLYEQYF.

By share of the sample, this clonotype is medium-sized. V usage is TRBV5-1 and J usage is TRBJ2-7; possible D gene TRBD2, 6 bases. Germline V gene data show CDR1 as SGHRS and CDR2 as YFSETQ. This CDR3 is built from 15 residues. The V end was cut by 3 bases, the J end by 0 bases, with 13 bases between. The chain's CDR3 is CASSSRRGNSYEQYF. CDR3 coding DNA: TGCGCCAGCAGCTCCCGACGGGGGAACTCCTACGAGCAGTACTTC.

This clonotype is labeled as medium-sized. The chain links TRBV3-1 to TRBJ2-5; TRBD1 or TRBD2 may be the D gene (5 bases each). Trimming stripped 0 bases from V and 6 bases from J, with 23 bases between. The CDR3 is 18 amino acids. CDR1 and CDR2 (germline): LGHDT, YNNKEL (reference sequence). DNA for the CDR3: TGTGCCAGCAGCCAAGATAATGGGGGACGAACAATAATGAAGACCCAGTACTTC. Protein: CASSQDNGGRTIMKTQYF.

This clonotype is medium-sized in the sample. This chain uses TRBV9 with TRBJ2-7; D call uncertain. V was trimmed by 0 bases and J by 2 bases, leaving 9 bases between them. This CDR3 has 14 amino acids. CDR1 and CDR2 (germline): SGDLS, YYNGEE. In nucleotides, the CDR3 is TGTGCCAGCAGCGTAGGATACAGACCCTACGAGCAGTACTTC. It translates to CASSVGYRPYEQYF.

This clonotype is labeled medium-sized. V is TRBV6-6 and J is TRBJ1-5, with a tentative D call TRBD1 (5 bases). This CDR3 is 13 amino acids long. V was pared by 10 bases and J by 4 bases, with 14 bases between. Germline CDR1 and CDR2: MNHNY and SVGAGI (reference sequence). The CDR3 DNA sequence: TGTGCCACTTCAGGGAGGGTAAATCAGCCCCAGCATTTT. It is translated as CATSGRVNQPQHF.

This clonotype has ten or more counts. The CDR3 DNA is TGTGCCAGCAGCGAGGGGTTGGGCCACTTCTATGGCTACACCTTC. This encodes CASSEGLGHFYGYTF. This sequence joins TRBV9 and TRBJ1-2, with TRBD1 as a possible D gene (5 bases). The CDR3 covers 15 residues. Trimming cost V 3 bases and J 4 bases, with 16 bases left between them. Germline CDR1 SGDLS, CDR2 YYNGEE.

This clonotype was detected once. This chain uses TRBV12-3 or TRBV12-4 with TRBJ2-6; no clear D gene. Trimming shortened V by 5 bases and J by 0 bases, and 8 bases separated the two germline ends. There are 15 residues in the CDR3. The CDR3 nucleotides are TGTGCCAGCAGTGATCACGTCTCTGGGGCCAACGTCCTGACTTTC. This gives the protein CASSDHVSGANVLTF.

On this clonotype: This may stem from a read error, because a much larger clone lies one nucleotide away. The chain uses TRBV10-3 and TRBJ2-3; 8 nucleotides line up with TRBD2. There are 16 residues in the CDR3. The germline gives CDR1 ENHRY, CDR2 SYGVKD. Trimming removed 6 bases from V and 2 bases from J; junction bases left unmatched: 10. CDR3 DNA: TGTGCCATCAGCCCCGGGGCGGGGGGTCCCACAGATACGCAGTATTTT. Its translation is CAISPGAGGPTDTQYF.

Within the sample, this clonotype is medium-sized. The chain has TRBV20-1 and TRBJ1-3, with no clear D. The CDR3 is 17 residues long. Trimming removed 8 bases from V and 4 bases from J, with 27 bases in between. Germline V gives CDR1 DFQATT, CDR2 SNEGSKA (reference sequence). CDR3 amino acids: CSRNLPTWTVLGNTIYF. The DNA of the CDR3 is TGCAGTCGTAATCTACCAACTTGGACCGTCCTGGGAAACACCATATATTTT.

This clonotype has a count of ten or more. This chain connects TRBV11-3 to TRBJ1-6, with D perhaps TRBD1 (6 bases). The germline V gene encodes CDR1 SGHNT and CDR2 YENEEA. The CDR3 contains 17 residues. Between the trimmed V and J ends, which lost 3 bases and 8 bases, there was a span of 20 bases. CDR3 DNA: TGTGCCAGCAGCTTTCTGAAGGGGGGGGTTATGGATTCACCCCTCCACTTT. It encodes CASSFLKGGVMDSPLHF.

By frequency in the sample, this clonotype is medium-sized. The chain carries TRBV7-3 and TRBJ2-2; TRBD2 might be the D (5 bases). The CDR3 extends over 15 amino acids. V lost 3 bases and J 4 bases, leaving 12 bases between the germline ends. Germline values: CDR1 SGHTA, CDR2 FQGTGA. CDR3 in amino acids: CASSLPGVGTGELFF. The CDR3 nucleotides read TGTGCCAGCAGCTTGCCCGGGGTCGGCACCGGGGAGCTGTTTTTT.

This clonotype showed up many times. V gene TRBV11-1 combines with J gene TRBJ2-5; D possibly corresponds to TRBD2 (5 bases). Trimming cost V 3 bases and J 2 bases, with 22 bases left between them. From germline, CDR1 is SGHAT and CDR2 FQDESV (reference sequence). The length of the CDR3 is 18 residues. The CDR3 DNA reads TGTGCCAGCAGCTTCCTTCGGACTGGGGAATATGGGCAAGAGACCCAGTACTTC. Translation gives CASSFLRTGEYGQETQYF. The full variable domain, with the rest looked up from reference TRBV11-1 and TRBJ2-5, is EAEVAQSPRYKITEKSQAVAFWCDPISGHATLYWYRQILGQGPELLVQFQDESVVDDSQLPKDRFSAERLKGVDSTLKIQPAELGDSAMYLCASSFLRTGEYGQETQYFGPGTRLLVL.

This clonotype is classed as medium-sized. This chain connects TRBV5-1 to TRBJ1-6, with TRBD1 matching 9 bases. Germline V gene lookup returns CDR1 SGHRS and CDR2 YFSETQ. CDR3 length: 15 residues. V lost 5 bases to trimming and J lost 4 bases; unmatched junction nucleotides: 4. The CDR3 region has the DNA TGCGCCAGCAGGAGAGGGACAGGGTATAATTCACCCCTCCACTTT. Amino acids: CASRRGTGYNSPLHF. Complete variable domain (other parts from reference TRBV5-1 and TRBJ1-6): KAGVTQTPRYLIKTRGQQVTLSCSPISGHRSVSWYQQTPGQGLQFLFEYFSETQRNKGNFPGRFSGRQFSNSRSEMNVSTLELGDSALYLCASRRGTGYNSPLHFGNGTRLTVT.

In its sample, this clonotype is medium-sized (0.01 to 0.1%). The chain carries TRBV11-2 and TRBJ2-1; 7 bases line up with TRBD2. The V gene end was trimmed by 0 bases and the J gene end by 1 base; junction bases not matched to a gene: 3. CDR1 and CDR2 from the germline V gene are SGHAT and FQNNGV. CDR3 length equals 16 residues. The CDR3 DNA is TGTGCCAGCAGCTTAGATCGAGCGGGGTCCTACAATGAGCAGTTCTTC. It codes for CASSLDRAGSYNEQFF. The full variable domain, its missing parts supplied by reference TRBV11-2 and TRBJ2-1, is EAGVAQSPRYKIIEKRQSVAFWCNPISGHATLYWYQQILGQGPKLLIQFQNNGVVDDSQLPKDRFSAERLKGVDSTLKIQPAKLEDSAVYLCASSLDRAGSYNEQFFGPGTRLTVL.

Many counts were recorded for this clonotype. The rearrangement links TRBV20-1 to TRBJ1-1; 7 nucleotides agree with TRBD1. There are 16 residues in the CDR3. Germline CDR1 is DFQATT and CDR2 is SNEGSKA (reference sequence). V shed 0 bases, J shed 0 bases, and the junction held 7 bases outside the gene matches. CDR3 sequence: CSARDRGGVLNTEAFF. In DNA, the CDR3 is TGCAGTGCTAGAGATCGAGGGGGCGTTTTGAACACTGAAGCTTTCTTT.

This clonotype appeared many times. J is TRBJ2-5 and V is TRBV6-7; maybe TRBD1 (6 bases). TRBV6-7 is flagged as an ORF with uncertain function. CDR3 length: 15 amino acids. V shed 3 bases and J shed 3 bases, with 14 bases lying between them. CDR3 sequence (DNA): TGTGCCAGCAGTTATTACCCCCGACAGGAAGAGACCCAGTACTTC. This gives the protein CASSYYPRQEETQYF.

The chain combines TRBV6-1 with TRBJ1-4; D remains ambiguous. With 4 bases removed from V and 0 bases from J, the gap between germline ends came to 6 bases. The CDR3 has 14 amino acids. The germline gives CDR1 MNHNS, CDR2 SASEGT. The CDR3 region has the DNA TGTGCCAGCAGTGGGGGAGCAACTAATGAAAAACTGTTTTTT. This sequence encodes CASSGGATNEKLFF.

The gene calls are TRBV10-1 and TRBJ2-7; D remains ambiguous. The CDR3 loop spans 11 amino acids. V lost 3 bases and J lost 3, with 3 bases in between. CDR1 WNHNN and CDR2 SYGVQD come from the germline V gene (reference sequence). The CDR3 protein is CASSDGYEQYF. In DNA form, the CDR3 reads TGCGCCAGCAGTGACGGCTACGAGCAGTACTTC.